The 18 T cell receptor beta chains below were found in one sample sequenced in a study of shared clonotypes between healthy human individuals. TCRdb's copy holds only in-frame clones and misses some; the assay was immunoSEQ multiplex PCR. This table holds millions of clones, around 90% found once. The sequencing input was naive CD4+ T cells sorted from blood. Subset described: CD45RA+ positively selected. These receptors originate from a man between 18 and 29 years old in good health.

The chain joins TRBV10-3 to TRBJ2-2; a possible D gene is TRBD1 (8 bases). Germline V gives CDR1 ENHRY, CDR2 SYGVKD. Deletions cut 10 bases from V and 4 bases from J, with 16 bases between. The CDR3 spans 14 residues. The CDR3 region is CATEDREGTGELFF. The CDR3, as DNA: TGTGCCACAGAGGACAGGGAGGGCACCGGGGAGCTGTTTTTT.

The rearrangement links TRBV5-6 to TRBJ2-3; tentatively, D is TRBD1 (6 bases). V was trimmed by 3 bases and J by 3 bases, leaving 17 bases between them. The CDR3 length is 16 residues. Germline V gene lookup returns CDR1 SGHDT and CDR2 YYEEEE. Here the CDR3 DNA reads TGTGCCAGCAGCTGGATACAGGGAGTTAGGACAGATACGCAGTATTTT. It codes for CASSWIQGVRTDTQYF.

The sample holds a few counts of this clone. V is TRBV7-2 and J is TRBJ1-5; D might be TRBD1 (6 bases). This CDR3 is 13 amino acids long. Trimming took 5 bases from V and 4 from J, leaving 9 bases between them. CDR1 is SGHTA, CDR2 FQGNSA, per germline. The CDR3 protein is CASSTRGNQPQHF. The CDR3 region has the DNA TGTGCCAGCAGCACCAGGGGTAATCAGCCCCAGCATTTT.

The chain has TRBV4-1 and TRBJ2-1; 9 nucleotides agree with TRBD2. The trim removed 0 bases at V and 0 bases at J, leaving 9 bases unmatched. CDR1 is MGHRA and CDR2 is YSYEKL in the germline V gene. The CDR3 totals 19 residues. Written as DNA, the CDR3 is TGCGCCAGCAGCCAAGATCGAAGCGGGAGGCCCAGCTCCTACAATGAGCAGTTCTTC. Translating gives CASSQDRSGRPSSYNEQFF.

This sequence joins TRBV10-1 and TRBJ2-3; D is ambiguous. From germline, CDR1 is WNHNN and CDR2 SYGVQD (reference sequence). Trimming took 4 bases from V and 2 from J, leaving 16 bases between them. The CDR3 has 16 amino acids. CDR3 in DNA: TGCGCCAGCAGTGTCGGCAATCACCCCGCCACAGATACGCAGTATTTT. Residues: CASSVGNHPATDTQYF.

The genes are TRBV6-4 and TRBJ2-2; 7 nucleotides match TRBD2. The junction had 10 bases not matched to a gene; V was cut back by 4 bases and J by 5 bases. This CDR3 is built from 16 residues. Germline CDR1 and CDR2: MRHNA and SNTAGT. The chain's CDR3 is CASSASGGRGTGELFF. In DNA, the CDR3 is TGTGCCAGCAGTGCCTCGGGCGGGAGAGGTACCGGGGAGCTGTTTTTT.

This sequence joins TRBV7-6 and TRBJ2-4, with D tentatively TRBD2 (6 bases). Deletions cut 0 bases from V and 0 bases from J, with 9 bases between. The CDR3 has 16 residues. The V gene's germline CDR1 is SGHVS and CDR2 FNYEAQ. CDR3 sequence: CASSLAGGLAKNIQYF. CDR3 in DNA: TGTGCCAGCAGCTTAGCGGGAGGTCTAGCCAAAAACATTCAGTACTTC.

This chain joins TRBV6-1 and TRBJ2-5; 9 bases fit TRBD1. Per germline, CDR1 MNHNS and CDR2 SASEGT. J gave up 1 base and V 6 bases, and 3 bases lay outside the gene matches. The CDR3 runs 14 residues. The CDR3 DNA reads as TGTGCCAGCAGCTGGGACAGGGCCCAAGAGACCCAGTACTTC. As protein: CASSWDRAQETQYF.

The rearrangement uses TRBV20-1 and TRBJ1-1; D gene uncertain. V was shortened by 6 bases and J by 0 bases, with 5 bases between the two germline ends. CDR1 is DFQATT and CDR2 is SNEGSKA in the germline V gene (reference sequence). The CDR3 runs to 11 residues. The CDR3 DNA is TGCAGTGCAGATCTGAACACTGAAGCTTTCTTT. Its translation is CSADLNTEAFF.

V is TRBV29-1 and J is TRBJ2-7, with 8 bases matching TRBD2. Losses at the gene ends were 7 bases for V and 0 bases for J; bases not matched to a gene: 8. The CDR3 loop spans 14 amino acids. Germline CDR1 reads SQVTM; CDR2 reads ANQGSEA. CDR3 amino acids: CSADSGTNSYEQYF. DNA for the CDR3: TGCAGCGCGGATAGCGGGACCAACTCCTACGAGCAGTACTTC.

This chain connects TRBV7-2 to TRBJ2-1; TRBD2 matches 7 bases. Germline assignment: CDR1 SGHTA and CDR2 FQGNSA. The CDR3 loop spans 16 amino acids. Losses at the gene ends were 1 base for V and 7 bases for J; bases not matched to a gene: 10. CDR3 nucleotides: TGTGCCAGCAGCTTAGATGGTGGGAGGGCGGAAAATGAGCAGTTCTTC. Translated: CASSLDGGRAENEQFF.

The chain recombines TRBV11-3 with TRBJ1-1; D not certain. V was pared by 3 bases and J by 10 bases, with 15 bases between. Germline V gene lookup returns CDR1 SGHNT and CDR2 YENEEA. The CDR3 sequence is 13 residues long. CDR3 residues: CASSFTAVGRAFF. The CDR3 DNA is TGTGCCAGCAGCTTCACCGCCGTTGGAAGAGCTTTCTTT.

This sequence joins TRBV27 and TRBJ2-4; D may be TRBD2 (5 bases). This CDR3 region has 15 residues. Per the germline V gene, CDR1 is MNHEY and CDR2 is SMNVEV (reference sequence). Trimming removed 6 bases at V and 0 bases at J, with 12 bases between. CDR3 residues: CASSRGILAKNIQYF. DNA for the CDR3: TGTGCCAGCAGCCGGGGAATACTAGCCAAAAACATTCAGTACTTC.

V and J are TRBV19 and TRBJ2-7; D is perhaps TRBD2 (5 bases). Trimming took off 4 bases at V and 2 bases at J, with 15 bases between the two ends. The CDR3 has 15 amino acids. From germline, CDR1 is LNHDA and CDR2 SQIVND (reference sequence). The CDR3 sequence is CASSSEGKFPYEQYF. CDR3 in DNA: TGTGCCAGTAGTAGTGAGGGAAAGTTTCCCTACGAGCAGTACTTC. Complete variable domain (other parts from reference TRBV19 and TRBJ2-7): DGGITQSPKYLFRKEGQNVTLSCEQNLNHDAMYWYRQDPGQGLRLIYYSQIVNDFQKGDIAEGYSVSREKKESFPLTVTSAQKNPTAFYLCASSSEGKFPYEQYFGPGTRLTVT.

The chain joins TRBV7-2 to TRBJ1-2, with 10 bases aligning to TRBD1. The ends lost 4 bases at V and 4 bases at J; junction bases unmatched: 6. Germline V CDR1 and CDR2: SGHTA, FQGNSA. The CDR3 is made up of 15 amino acids. The CDR3 is CASSSDRGRLYGYTF. CDR3 bases: TGTGCCAGCAGCTCAGACAGGGGGCGTCTCTATGGCTACACCTTC.

V and J are TRBV10-3 and TRBJ1-5, with unresolved D. The CDR3 is made up of 14 amino acids. Germline V gives CDR1 ENHRY, CDR2 SYGVKD. V was shortened by 6 bases and J by 3 bases, with 12 bases between the two germline ends. The CDR3 nucleotides are TGTGCCATCAGGGCGGGTATTAACAATCAGCCCCAGCATTTT. Translation gives CAIRAGINNQPQHF.

The chain combines TRBV2 with TRBJ2-5; 12 positions match TRBD2. This CDR3 region has 15 residues. Trimming at V came to 8 bases and at J to 4 bases, leaving 8 bases not matched to a gene. Germline V CDR1 and CDR2: SNHLY, FYNNEI. CDR3 in DNA: TGTGCCAGCGGGCTAGCGGGGGGGCTTTCAGAGACCCAGTACTTC. This gives the protein CASGLAGGLSETQYF.

Comments on this clone: This sample also contains other DNA sequences that code for the same CDR3. J is TRBJ1-2 and V is TRBV7-2; 7 bases line up with TRBD1. CDR1 and CDR2 from the germline V gene are SGHTA and FQGNSA. V gave up 5 bases and J gave up 3 bases; unmatched junction bases: 3. The CDR3 is 13 residues long. The CDR3 loop is CASSRDRDYGYTF. CDR3 coding DNA: TGTGCCAGCAGCCGCGACAGGGACTATGGCTACACCTTC.